The 17 T cell receptor beta chains below all came from one sample that was sequenced in a study of post-analysis software for immune sequencing data. Their specific antigens are unknown. Study outcomes and limitations: With TRBV5-6, TRBV5-1 and TRBV20-1 included, 4 to 6 TRBV segments were more frequent in patients than in controls.

Unique molecular identifiers were carried by the TCR beta cDNA libraries. TCRdb called the PCR reads again in MiXCR, with one record for every CDR3 protein. The table includes approximately 770,000 distinct CDR3 sequences, about 43% detected once. The source material was blood. The origin of the receptors is a girl aged 10 to 17 with multiple sclerosis.

The chain recombines TRBV6-2 or TRBV6-3 with TRBJ1-5; no clear D. The CDR3 runs to 16 residues. CDR1 and CDR2 (germline): MNHEY, SVGEGT. V was pared by 2 bases and J by 0 bases, with 11 bases between. DNA of the CDR3: TGTGCCAGCAGTTACGCGACATTTGATAGCAATCAGCCCCAGCATTTT. It yields the protein CASSYATFDSNQPQHF.

The V gene is TRBV20-1, the J gene TRBJ1-2; 9 nucleotides align to TRBD1. Trimming took 6 bases from V and 8 from J; bases not matched to a gene: 13. The CDR3 has 14 amino acids. CDR1 is DFQATT and CDR2 is SNEGSKA in the germline V gene (reference sequence). CDR3 sequence (DNA): TGCAGTGCAGCTTCCGGGGGGACAGGGAAAGGCTACACCTTC. This gives the protein CSAASGGTGKGYTF.

This clonotype was detected only a few times. The chain combines TRBV28 with TRBJ2-1; 7 bases match TRBD2. This CDR3 has 17 amino acids. The germline V gene has CDR1 MDHEN and CDR2 SYDVKM. The V gene end was trimmed by 8 bases and the J gene end by 2 bases; junction bases not matched to a gene: 15. The CDR3 sequence is CASDGRASGDPYNEQFF. The CDR3 DNA follows: TGTGCCAGCGACGGCAGGGCTAGCGGAGACCCCTACAATGAGCAGTTCTTC.

This clonotype was recorded a few times. V is TRBV3-1 and J is TRBJ1-6, with a tentative D call TRBD1 (6 bases). The CDR3 loop spans 12 amino acids. Germline V gene data show CDR1 as LGHDT and CDR2 as YNNKEL (reference sequence). Between the trimmed V and J ends, which lost 3 bases and 11 bases, there was a span of 8 bases. CDR3 sequence: CASSHRGTPLHF. CDR3 in DNA: TGTGCCAGCAGCCACAGGGGTACACCCCTCCACTTT.

The V call is TRBV20-1, the J call TRBJ2-5; the D gene is possibly TRBD2 (6 bases). V was trimmed by 4 bases and J by 0 bases, leaving 15 bases between them. Per germline, CDR1 DFQATT and CDR2 SNEGSKA (reference sequence). This CDR3 is 15 amino acids long. CDR3 DNA: TGCAGTGCTAAGACGGGAGTTCGGGACCAAGAGACCCAGTACTTC. The encoded protein is CSAKTGVRDQETQYF.

This clonotype turned up a few times. The rearrangement joins TRBV4-2 to TRBJ2-7; TRBD2 aligns across 9 bases. V lost 0 bases and J lost 7; bases outside the gene matches: 10. The CDR3 runs to 16 residues. Germline V CDR1 and CDR2: LGHNA, YNFKEQ. CDR3 sequence: CASSQDGTGGGEEQYF. The CDR3 region has the DNA TGTGCCAGCAGCCAAGACGGGACCGGCGGGGGGGAAGAGCAGTACTTC.

This chain connects TRBV6-2 or TRBV6-3 to TRBJ2-3, with D perhaps TRBD2 (6 bases). V gave up 7 bases and J gave up 8 bases, with 10 bases separating them. The CDR3 spans 11 residues. Germline V gene data show CDR1 as MNHEY and CDR2 as SVGEGT. The CDR3 DNA reads TGTGCCAGCACGCGGGAAGGTACGCAGTATTTT. Protein product: CASTREGTQYF.

The genes are TRBV27 and TRBJ2-1, with 14 bases aligning to TRBD2. CDR3 length equals 20 residues. CDR1 is MNHEY and CDR2 is SMNVEV in the germline V gene (reference sequence). V trimming: 5 bases; J trimming: 0 bases; junction bases outside the gene matches: 12. The CDR3 region has the DNA TGTGCCAGCAGTCCCACCGGGGGACTAGCGGGAGACAGCTCCTACAATGAGCAGTTCTTC. Encoded protein: CASSPTGGLAGDSSYNEQFF.

The chain combines TRBV7-9 with TRBJ2-1; TRBD2 matches at 10 bases. Trimming took 5 bases from V and 8 from J; bases not matched to a gene: 6. This CDR3 comprises 14 residues. Germline lookup yields CDR1 SEHNR and CDR2 FQNEAQ (reference sequence). The CDR3 spells CASSRTSGGDEQFF. CDR3 coding DNA: TGTGCCAGCAGCCGGACTAGCGGTGGGGATGAGCAGTTCTTC.

The J gene is TRBJ2-7, the V gene TRBV7-2; TRBD2 might be the D (6 bases). The last part of the DNA fits TRBJ2-5 better; the J call may be wrong. The germline gives CDR1 SGHTA, CDR2 FQGNSA. This CDR3 is built from 14 residues. The CDR3 DNA is TGTGCCAGCACCAACCCGGGGGTTCAAGAGACCCAGTACTTC. It codes for CASTNPGVQETQYF.

CDR3 DNA: TGTGCCACCAGCAGAGATGGGGGGTTACTACCCTCGGGCGAGCAGTACTTC. Protein sequence: CATSRDGGLLPSGEQYF. V usage is TRBV15 and J usage is TRBJ2-7; possibly TRBD2 for D (6 bases). The CDR3 runs to 17 residues. V was trimmed by 0 bases and J by 6 bases, leaving 21 bases between them. In germline, CDR1 is LNHNV, CDR2 YYDKDF (reference sequence). The variable domain in full, with the rest retrieved from reference TRBV15 and TRBJ2-7, is DAMVIQNPRYQVTQFGKPVTLSCSQTLNHNVMYWYQQKSSQAPKLLFHYYDKDFNNEADTPDNFQSRRPNTSFCFLDIRSPGLGDTAMYLCATSRDGGLLPSGEQYFGPGTRLTVT.

This chain uses TRBV7-2 with TRBJ2-1; TRBD2 aligns across 7 bases. This CDR3 contains 15 residues. After removal of 4 bases from V and 4 bases from J, the junction contained 7 bases not matched to a gene. Germline V gives CDR1 SGHTA, CDR2 FQGNSA. The CDR3 protein is CASSWSGGLYNEQFF. CDR3 sequence (DNA): TGTGCCAGCAGCTGGTCGGGAGGATTATACAATGAGCAGTTCTTC. Together with reference TRBV7-2 and TRBJ2-1, the CDR3 gives the full variable domain: GAGVSQSPSNKVTEKGKDVELRCDPISGHTALYWYRQSLGQGLEFLIYFQGNSAPDKSGLPSDRFSAERTGGSVSTLTIQRTQQEDSAVYLCASSWSGGLYNEQFFGPGTRLTVL.

This clonotype was recorded a few times. This chain connects TRBV29-1 to TRBJ2-5; D is perhaps TRBD2 (6 bases). V was pared by 3 bases and J by 5 bases, with 10 bases between. Looked up from germline, CDR1 is SQVTM and CDR2 is ANQGSEA. CDR3 length equals 12 residues. This CDR3 is CSVDREVETQYF. CDR3 DNA: TGCAGCGTTGACAGGGAGGTGGAGACCCAGTACTTC.

This clonotype was picked up a small number of times. This chain links TRBV12-3 or TRBV12-4 with TRBJ2-7; tentative D call: TRBD1 (6 bases). Trimming took 6 bases from V and 6 from J, leaving 24 bases between them. The CDR3 is 16 residues long. CDR3 bases: TGTGCCAGCAGCGACCCCGAGACAGGAGTCTTGGGCGAGCAGTACTTC. Its translation: CASSDPETGVLGEQYF.

The chain carries TRBV11-2 and TRBJ2-1; 9 bases fit TRBD2. The CDR3 is 13 amino acids. Trimming at V came to 8 bases and at J to 5 bases, leaving 4 bases not matched to a gene. Germline-derived CDR1 and CDR2 are SGHAT and FQNNGV. DNA of the CDR3: TGTGCCAGCTTGGCTAGCGGGAACAATGAGCAGTTCTTC. Protein product: CASLASGNNEQFF.

The chain is built from TRBV4-1 and TRBJ1-2; no reliable D call. V was clipped by 0 bases and J by 8 bases, with 10 bases between them. The CDR3 is made up of 13 amino acids. From germline, CDR1 is MGHRA and CDR2 YSYEKL. The CDR3 DNA reads TGCGCCAGCAGCCAAGACCGGGTACAAGGCTACACCTTC. Its translation: CASSQDRVQGYTF.

The chain uses TRBV29-1 and TRBJ1-1; TRBD1 aligns across 9 bases. CDR1 is SQVTM and CDR2 is ANQGSEA in the germline V gene. This CDR3 is 16 amino acids long. The V gene end was trimmed by 6 bases and the J gene end by 0 bases; junction bases not matched to a gene: 11. Written as DNA, the CDR3 is TGCAGCGTGGGGCGGGACAGGGTACCCCTGAACACTGAAGCTTTCTTT. It yields the protein CSVGRDRVPLNTEAFF.